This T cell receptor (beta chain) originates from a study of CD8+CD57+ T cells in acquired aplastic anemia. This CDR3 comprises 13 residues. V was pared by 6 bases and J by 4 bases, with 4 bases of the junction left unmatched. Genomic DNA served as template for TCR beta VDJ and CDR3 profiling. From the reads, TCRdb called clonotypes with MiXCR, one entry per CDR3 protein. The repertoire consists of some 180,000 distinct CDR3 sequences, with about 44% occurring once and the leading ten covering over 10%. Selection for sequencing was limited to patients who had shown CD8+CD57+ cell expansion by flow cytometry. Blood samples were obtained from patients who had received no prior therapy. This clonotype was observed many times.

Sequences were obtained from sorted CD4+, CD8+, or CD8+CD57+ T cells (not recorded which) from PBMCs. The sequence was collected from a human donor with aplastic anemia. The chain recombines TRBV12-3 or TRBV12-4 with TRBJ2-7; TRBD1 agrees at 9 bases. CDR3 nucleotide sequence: TGTGCCAGCAGGGGACAGGGTTGGTACGAGCAGTACTTC. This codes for CASRGQGWYEQYF.